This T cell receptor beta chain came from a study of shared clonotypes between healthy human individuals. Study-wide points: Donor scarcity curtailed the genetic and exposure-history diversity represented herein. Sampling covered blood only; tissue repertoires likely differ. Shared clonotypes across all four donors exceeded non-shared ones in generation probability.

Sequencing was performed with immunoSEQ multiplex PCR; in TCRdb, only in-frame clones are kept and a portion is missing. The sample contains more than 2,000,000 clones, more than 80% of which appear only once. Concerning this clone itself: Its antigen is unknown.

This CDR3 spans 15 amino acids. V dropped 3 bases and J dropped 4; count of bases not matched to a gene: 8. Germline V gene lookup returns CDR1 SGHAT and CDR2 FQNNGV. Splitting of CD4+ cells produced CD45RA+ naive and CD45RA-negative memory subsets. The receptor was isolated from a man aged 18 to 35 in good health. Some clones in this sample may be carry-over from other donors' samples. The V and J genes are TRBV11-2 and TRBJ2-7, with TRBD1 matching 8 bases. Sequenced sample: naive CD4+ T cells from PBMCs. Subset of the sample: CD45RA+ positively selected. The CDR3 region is CASSFRETGVYEQYF. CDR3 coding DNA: TGTGCCAGCAGCTTCCGGGAGACAGGGGTATACGAGCAGTACTTC.